The entry that follows covers one TCR beta chain sequence. Its specificity is unknown. The memory fraction was CD4+CD45RO+CD25- cells. The germline CDR1 and CDR2 sequences are KGHDR and SFDVKD. The CDR3 length is 14 residues. V was pared by 5 bases and J by 0 bases, with 7 bases between. After constant-region reverse-primer amplification, full-length variable regions underwent semi-nested PCR with Nested Universal Primer A. TCRdb called the 5' RACE reads again in MiXCR, with one record for every CDR3 protein. The sample contains about 40,000 distinct CDR3 sequences, roughly 30% of which appear only once. Study outcomes and limitations: The larger-cohort validation was restricted to a single TCR beta V-J rearrangement rather than whole repertoires. The TCR gene usage of tumor memory CD4+ T cells clustered together with blood and lymph node memory CD4+ cells and with lymph node naive CD4+ cells.

This sequence joins TRBV24-1 and TRBJ1-5, with no clear D. The sequenced material came from tumor-infiltrating memory CD4+ T cells sorted from the breast tumor. Subset denoted: memory CD4+ T cells, CD4+CD45RO+CD25-. This sequence originates from a female donor with breast cancer. CDR3 sequence: CATSAGYSNQPQHF. For the CDR3, the DNA is TGTGCCACCAGTGCGGGGTATAGCAATCAGCCCCAGCATTTT.